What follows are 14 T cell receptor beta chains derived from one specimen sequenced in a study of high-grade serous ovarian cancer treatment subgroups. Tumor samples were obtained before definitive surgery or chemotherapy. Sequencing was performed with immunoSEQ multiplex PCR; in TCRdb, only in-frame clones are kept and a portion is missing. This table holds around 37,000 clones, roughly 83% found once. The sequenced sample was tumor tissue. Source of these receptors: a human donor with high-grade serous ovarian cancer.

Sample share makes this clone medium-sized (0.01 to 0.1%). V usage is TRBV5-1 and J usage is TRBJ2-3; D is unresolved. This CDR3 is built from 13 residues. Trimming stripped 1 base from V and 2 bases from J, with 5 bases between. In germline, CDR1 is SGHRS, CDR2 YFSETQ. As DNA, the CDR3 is TGCGCCAGCAGCTTGACAGCCACAGATACGCAGTATTTT. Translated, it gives CASSLTATDTQYF.

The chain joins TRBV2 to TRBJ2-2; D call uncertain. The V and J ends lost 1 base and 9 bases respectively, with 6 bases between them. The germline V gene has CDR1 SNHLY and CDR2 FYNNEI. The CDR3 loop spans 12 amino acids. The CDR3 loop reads CASSEVHRELFF. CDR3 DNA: TGTGCCAGCAGTGAAGTGCACCGGGAGCTGTTTTTT.

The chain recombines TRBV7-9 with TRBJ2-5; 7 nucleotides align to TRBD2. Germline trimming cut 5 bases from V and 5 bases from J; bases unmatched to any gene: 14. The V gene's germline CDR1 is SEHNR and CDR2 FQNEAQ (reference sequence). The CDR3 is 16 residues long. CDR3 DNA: TGTGCCAGCAGCCCAGCCCGGGACGGGAGGTTCGAGACCCAGTACTTC. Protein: CASSPARDGRFETQYF.

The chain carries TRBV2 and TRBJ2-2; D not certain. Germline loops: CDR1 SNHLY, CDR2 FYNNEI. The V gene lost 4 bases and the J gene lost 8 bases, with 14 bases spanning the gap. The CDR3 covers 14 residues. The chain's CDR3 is CASSAGPPGGELFF. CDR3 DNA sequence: TGTGCCAGCAGTGCTGGGCCGCCCGGGGGGGAGCTGTTTTTT.

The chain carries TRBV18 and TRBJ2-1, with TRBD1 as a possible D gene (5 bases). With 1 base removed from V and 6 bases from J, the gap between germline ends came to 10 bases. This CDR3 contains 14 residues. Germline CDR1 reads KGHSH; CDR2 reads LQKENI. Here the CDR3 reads CASSPHPRANEQFF. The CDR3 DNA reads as TGTGCCAGCTCACCACACCCCAGGGCCAATGAGCAGTTCTTC.

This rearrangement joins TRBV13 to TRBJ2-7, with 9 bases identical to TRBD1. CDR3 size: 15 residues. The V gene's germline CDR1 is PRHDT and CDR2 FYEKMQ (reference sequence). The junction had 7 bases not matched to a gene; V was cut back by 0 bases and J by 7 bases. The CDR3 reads CASSLGTGQGREQYF. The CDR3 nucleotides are TGTGCCAGCAGCTTAGGCACGGGACAGGGTCGGGAGCAGTACTTC.

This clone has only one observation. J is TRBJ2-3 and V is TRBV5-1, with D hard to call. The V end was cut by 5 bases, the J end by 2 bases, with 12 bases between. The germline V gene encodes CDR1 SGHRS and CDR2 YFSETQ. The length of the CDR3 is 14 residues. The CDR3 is CASSPIESTDTQYF. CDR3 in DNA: TGCGCCAGCAGTCCCATAGAGTCCACAGATACGCAGTATTTT.

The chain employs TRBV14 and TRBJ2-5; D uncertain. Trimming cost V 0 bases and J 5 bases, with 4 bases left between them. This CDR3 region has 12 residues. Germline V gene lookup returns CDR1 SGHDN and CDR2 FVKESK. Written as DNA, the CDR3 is TGTGCCAGCAGCCAAGATTGGGAGACCCAGTACTTC. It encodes CASSQDWETQYF.

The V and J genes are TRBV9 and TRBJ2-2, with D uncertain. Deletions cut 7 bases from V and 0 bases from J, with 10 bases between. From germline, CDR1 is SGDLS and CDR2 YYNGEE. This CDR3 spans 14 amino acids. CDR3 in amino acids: CASEAWSNTGELFF. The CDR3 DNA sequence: TGTGCCAGCGAGGCCTGGTCGAACACCGGGGAGCTGTTTTTT.

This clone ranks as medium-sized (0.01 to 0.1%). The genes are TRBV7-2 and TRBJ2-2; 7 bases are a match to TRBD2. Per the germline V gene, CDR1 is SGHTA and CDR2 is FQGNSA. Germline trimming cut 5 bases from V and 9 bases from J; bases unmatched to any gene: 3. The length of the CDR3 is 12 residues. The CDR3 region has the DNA TGTGCCAGCAGCCCGGGGGGATGGGAGCTGTTTTTT. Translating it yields CASSPGGWELFF.

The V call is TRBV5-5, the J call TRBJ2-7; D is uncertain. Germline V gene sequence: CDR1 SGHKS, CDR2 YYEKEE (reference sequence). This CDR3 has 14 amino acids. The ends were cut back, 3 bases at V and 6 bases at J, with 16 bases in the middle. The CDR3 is CASSSKTAVREQYF. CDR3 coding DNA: TGTGCCAGCAGCTCGAAAACCGCAGTCCGCGAGCAGTACTTC.

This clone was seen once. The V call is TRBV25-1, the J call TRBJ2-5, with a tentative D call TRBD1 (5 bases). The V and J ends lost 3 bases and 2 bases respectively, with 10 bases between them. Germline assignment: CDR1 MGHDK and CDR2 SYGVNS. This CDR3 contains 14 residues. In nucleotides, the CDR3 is TGTGCCAGCAGTGACGACAGATTACAAGAGACCCAGTACTTC. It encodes CASSDDRLQETQYF.

CDR3 sequence: CASSSLTSAAPKYF. CDR3 DNA sequence: TGTGCCAGCAGCTCGTTGACTAGCGCGGCTCCAAAGTACTTC. This chain uses TRBV11-2 with TRBJ2-5; 8 nucleotides align to TRBD2. The CDR3 has 14 amino acids. Germline V CDR1 and CDR2: SGHAT, FQNNGV. The V gene end was trimmed by 4 bases and the J gene end by 12 bases; junction bases not matched to a gene: 13.

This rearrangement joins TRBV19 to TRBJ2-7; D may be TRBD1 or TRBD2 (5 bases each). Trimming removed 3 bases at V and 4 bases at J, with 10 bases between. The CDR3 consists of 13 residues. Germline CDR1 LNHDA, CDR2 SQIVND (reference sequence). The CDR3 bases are TGTGCCAGTAGTATCGGGGACGGGTACGAGCAGTACTTC. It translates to CASSIGDGYEQYF. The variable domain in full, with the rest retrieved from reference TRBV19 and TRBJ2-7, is DGGITQSPKYLFRKEGQNVTLSCEQNLNHDAMYWYRQDPGQGLRLIYYSQIVNDFQKGDIAEGYSVSREKKESFPLTVTSAQKNPTAFYLCASSIGDGYEQYFGPGTRLTVT.